This TCR beta chain was recovered during a study of cytomegalovirus exposure and HLA in healthy donors. Trimming left V 2 bases short and J 5 bases short, with 12 bases between. From germline, CDR1 is LNHDA and CDR2 SQIVND (reference sequence). The CDR3 is 14 residues long. Primers: 60 Vbeta forward and 13 Jbeta reverse. Sequenced by immunoSEQ multiplex PCR; TCRdb stores in-frame clones only, minus some. The sample has roughly 100,000 clones, over 70% seen once; the top ten hold approximately 5.1%. The chain combines TRBV19 with TRBJ1-2; D remains unclear. This TCR was sampled from a male donor in good health and CMV-seronegative. The sequencing input was PBMCs. In DNA, the CDR3 is TGTGCCAGTAGTATACGCGGCAGTCCGTATGGCTACACCTTC. The encoded protein is CASSIRGSPYGYTF.